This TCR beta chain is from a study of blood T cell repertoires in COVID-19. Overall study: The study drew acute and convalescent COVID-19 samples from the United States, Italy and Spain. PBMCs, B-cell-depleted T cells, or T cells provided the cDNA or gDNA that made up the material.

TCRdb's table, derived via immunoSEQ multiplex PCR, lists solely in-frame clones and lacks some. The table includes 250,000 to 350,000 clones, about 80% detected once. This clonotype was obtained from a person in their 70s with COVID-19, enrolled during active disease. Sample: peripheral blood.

The CDR3 nucleotides read TGTGCCAGCAGCAAGTCTGCCAACGCTCCCGGGGAGACCCAGTACTTC. This encodes CASSKSANAPGETQYF. The chain links TRBV21-1 to TRBJ2-5; TRBD2, the D gene given by the table, was not confirmed from the DNA. TRBV21-1 is an annotated pseudogene. This CDR3 is 16 amino acids long.